These 6 T cell receptor beta chains share one sample of origin, sequenced in a study of cytomegalovirus exposure and HLA in healthy donors. With 60 Vbeta and 13 Jbeta primers, the PCR was carried out. Clones were read by immunoSEQ multiplex PCR, and TCRdb kept only the in-frame ones, dropping some. Among approximately 150,000 clones listed, 80% to 90% were seen once. Material for sequencing was PBMCs. The receptors originated from a woman aged 40-49 years in good health and CMV-seropositive.

This rearrangement joins TRBV19 to TRBJ1-2; no reliable D call. CDR3 length: 11 amino acids. V was shortened by 8 bases and J by 3 bases, with 7 bases between the two germline ends. The germline CDR1 and CDR2 sequences are LNHDA and SQIVND (reference sequence). In DNA, the CDR3 is TGTGCCAGTGGGAGGGACTATGGCTACACCTTC. Its translation is CASGRDYGYTF.

This clone was seen a few times. The chain links TRBV11-2 to TRBJ2-7; 8 positions agree with TRBD2. The germline gives CDR1 SGHAT, CDR2 FQNNGV. V lost 5 bases, J lost 3 bases, and 6 bases stayed unmatched. The CDR3 loop spans 14 amino acids. In nucleotides, the CDR3 is TGTGCCAGCAGCCCGGGAGGGTCCCTCTACGAGCAGTACTTC. It codes for CASSPGGSLYEQYF.

The CDR3 nucleotides read TGCGCCAGCAGCTTACGTGCAGGGTCGAAAGCTTTCTTT. Translated, it gives CASSLRAGSKAFF. This sequence joins TRBV5-1 and TRBJ1-1; TRBD1 might be the D (5 bases). Germline-derived CDR1 and CDR2 are SGHRS and YFSETQ. Trimming shortened V by 2 bases and J by 9 bases, and 14 bases separated the two germline ends. The CDR3 loop spans 13 amino acids.

This chain uses TRBV4-2 with TRBJ1-4; 10 positions match TRBD1. Germline V gives CDR1 LGHNA, CDR2 YNFKEQ. V was clipped by 2 bases and J by 8 bases; unmatched bases: 20. This CDR3 has 20 amino acids. The CDR3 DNA reads as TGTGCCAGCAGCCAAAGGCCTATTGGGACAGGGGAAGTATTCGGGGAAAAACTGTTTTTT. It translates to CASSQRPIGTGEVFGEKLFF.

The chain combines TRBV2 with TRBJ2-7; the D gene is possibly TRBD1 (6 bases). This CDR3 region has 14 residues. The ends were cut back, 6 bases at V and 5 bases at J, with 17 bases in the middle. From germline, CDR1 is SNHLY and CDR2 FYNNEI. The CDR3 region has the DNA TGTGCCAGCAGCAGAACAGGGCGCCGGGACGAGCAGTACTTC. Translating gives CASSRTGRRDEQYF. Full variable domain (remainder filled in from reference TRBV2 and TRBJ2-7): EPEVTQTPSHQVTQMGQEVILRCVPISNHLYFYWYRQILGQKVEFLVSFYNNEISEKSEIFDDQFSVERPDGSNFTLKIRSTKLEDSAMYFCASSRTGRRDEQYFGPGTRLTVT.

This clone was detected a few times. This rearrangement joins TRBV5-4 to TRBJ1-4; D might be TRBD1 (6 bases). The CDR3 loop spans 13 amino acids. Trimming took off 3 bases at V and 8 bases at J, with 11 bases between the two ends. Germline-derived CDR1 and CDR2 are SGHNT and YYREEE (reference sequence). The chain's CDR3 is CASSWQGQEKLFF. The DNA for the CDR3 is TGTGCCAGCAGCTGGCAGGGGCAGGAAAAACTGTTTTTT.